The clone carrying this TCR beta chain showed up just a few times. The target antigen is unknown. The record originates from a study of blood T cells in healthy people across ages. Study-wide findings and caveats: Diversity figures derived from one million T cells were judged to underestimate the true value. Observed TCR beta diversity showed a strong correlation with the percentage of naive T cells as measured by flow cytometry.

This CDR3 is built from 13 residues. CDR1 MNHEY and CDR2 SVGAGI come from the germline V gene. V was trimmed by 8 bases and J by 9 bases, leaving 14 bases between them. Together with a sample-barcoded 5' primer, a J-beta primer mix was included in a second PCR lasting roughly 6 to 12 cycles. Each CDR3 protein is one row after TCRdb ran MiXCR on the 5' RACE reads. The sample contains approximately 600,000 distinct CDR3 sequences, around three fifths of which appear only once. Source material: blood. The sequence derives from a man between 60 and 75 years old in good health. The chain couples TRBV6-5 to TRBJ1-6; D not certain. In DNA, the CDR3 is TGTGCCAGCGCGGGAAGTCCGATTTCACCCCTCCACTTT. This gives the protein CASAGSPISPLHF.